This T cell receptor (beta chain) stems from a study of cytomegalovirus exposure and HLA in healthy donors. Across the study: Earlier, some 180 million T cells were analyzed, and over 95 million unique TCR beta sequences were found among them. Regarding the study as a whole: The analysis excluded some indistinguishable V segments, including TRBV6-2 and TRBV6-3. In all likelihood, a cluster of highly shared sequence variants was a sequencing artifact.

The CDR3 has 14 residues. V lost 6 bases, J lost 2 bases, and 4 bases stayed unmatched. Germline CDR1 reads SEHNR; CDR2 reads FQNEAQ (reference sequence). Primers included in the PCR were 60 Vbeta and 13 Jbeta primers. Profiled with immunoSEQ multiplex PCR; TCRdb holds only in-frame clones, not every one. The table records 150,000 to 170,000 clones, over 65% of them present only once. This clone appeared once. Its antigen is not identified. The source is a man in his thirties or forties in good health and CMV-seronegative. The gene calls are TRBV7-9 and TRBJ1-5; the match to TRBD1 covers 7 bases. What was sequenced was PBMCs. CDR3 residues: CASSQTGGNQPQHF. DNA for the CDR3: TGTGCCAGCAGTCAAACAGGGGGCAATCAGCCCCAGCATTTT.